Presented here are 25 T cell receptor beta chains from one specimen sequenced in a study of T cell responses to AZD1222 COVID-19 vaccine (dated by TCRdb to 2020 to 2023). Explained via the paper, the time point label denotes: about 28 days (+/-7) after the second vaccine dose. Library creation used the immunoSEQ multiplex PCR assay. Held by TCRdb, this immuneACCESS table contains in-frame sequences only and omits some clones. Under half of the omission traces to an unresolved V gene where checked; the cause of the rest is unknown. The sample contains 150,000 to 200,000 clones, approximately 90% of them found a single time. 1% to 1.5% of the sample comes from the top ten. The source material was peripheral blood, sampled 28 days after the second AZD1222 dose. Receptor source: an adult who received the AZD1222 COVID-19 vaccine.

This chain connects TRBV6-4 to TRBJ2-1, with D maybe TRBD2 (7 bases). CDR3 length: 15 residues. V was cut by 2 bases and J by 9 bases, with 17 bases left in between. From germline, CDR1 is MRHNA and CDR2 SNTAGT. CDR3 region: CASSDGGGHPSEQFF. CDR3 DNA: TGTGCCAGCAGTGACGGGGGGGGCCACCCGAGTGAGCAGTTCTTC.

The chain combines TRBV4-3 with TRBJ2-7, with 8 positions matching TRBD1. V gave up 2 bases and J gave up 3 bases; unmatched junction bases: 6. The CDR3 contains 15 residues. Germline V gene data show CDR1 as LGHNA and CDR2 as YSLEER. The CDR3 here is CASSQQPGQVYEQYF. The DNA for the CDR3 is TGCGCCAGCAGCCAACAGCCGGGACAGGTCTACGAGCAGTACTTC.

This rearrangement joins TRBV5-6 to TRBJ1-1; no definite D call. The CDR3 consists of 13 residues. The germline V and J ends were trimmed by 4 bases and 5 bases, with 12 bases remaining between them. Germline values: CDR1 SGHDT, CDR2 YYEEEE. The CDR3 reads CASSETQWTEAFF. CDR3 sequence (DNA): TGTGCCAGCAGCGAGACCCAGTGGACTGAAGCTTTCTTT.

The chain carries TRBV4-2 and TRBJ2-1, with D perhaps given as TRBD1 or TRBD2 (6 bases each). Trimming stripped 0 bases from V and 5 bases from J, with 14 bases between. The CDR3 has 16 amino acids. Germline V gives CDR1 LGHNA, CDR2 YNFKEQ. The CDR3 DNA reads as TGTGCCAGCAGCCAAGATTCCGGGGGCTGGGACAATGAGCAGTTCTTC. This gives the protein CASSQDSGGWDNEQFF.

The chain recombines TRBV6-2 or TRBV6-3 with TRBJ1-4; maybe TRBD1 (5 bases). The CDR3 covers 15 residues. CDR1 MNHEY and CDR2 SVGEGT come from the germline V gene. Trimming took 3 bases from V and 3 from J, leaving 11 bases between them. CDR3 coding DNA: TGTGCCAGCAGTTATGTTGGGACGGCTAATGAAAAACTGTTTTTT. This sequence encodes CASSYVGTANEKLFF.

This rearrangement joins TRBV19 to TRBJ1-2; TRBD1 matches at 11 bases. Germline V CDR1 and CDR2: LNHDA, SQIVND (reference sequence). J gave up 4 bases and V 3 bases, and 4 bases lay outside the gene matches. This CDR3 comprises 15 residues. The DNA for the CDR3 is TGTGCCAGTAGTATCGGACAGGGGGCAAGCTATGGCTACACCTTC. As protein: CASSIGQGASYGYTF.

The CDR3 DNA is TGTGCCAGCAGCATTACTAGCGGGAGGGGGCATGAGCAGTTCTTC. Translating it yields CASSITSGRGHEQFF. V usage is TRBV7-9 and J usage is TRBJ2-1; 13 positions match TRBD2. The CDR3 covers 15 residues. The V gene end was trimmed by 5 bases and the J gene end by 8 bases; junction bases not matched to a gene: 6. The germline V gene encodes CDR1 SEHNR and CDR2 FQNEAQ (reference sequence).

This clone appeared once. The chain links TRBV4-1 to TRBJ1-2; no clear D gene. V lost 0 bases and J 4 bases, leaving 3 bases between the germline ends. CDR1 and CDR2 (germline): MGHRA, YSYEKL. This CDR3 is 12 amino acids long. CDR3 amino acids: CASSQESYGYTF. In DNA form, the CDR3 reads TGCGCCAGCAGCCAAGAGAGCTATGGCTACACCTTC.

J is TRBJ1-1 and V is TRBV28; 7 positions match TRBD1. CDR1 MDHEN and CDR2 SYDVKM come from the germline V gene. V lost 6 bases, J lost 1 base, and 8 bases stayed unmatched. This CDR3 has 15 residues. The CDR3 DNA follows: TGTGCCAGCAGGCCCACCCGGGACAGGAACACTGAAGCTTTCTTT. Translating gives CASRPTRDRNTEAFF.

V gene TRBV10-3 combines with J gene TRBJ1-2; D gene unclear. Germline assignment: CDR1 ENHRY and CDR2 SYGVKD. Trimming pared 4 bases from V and 4 bases from J, leaving 7 bases between. This CDR3 spans 12 amino acids. In DNA, the CDR3 is TGTGCCATCAGTGGAGGCCTCTATGGCTACACCTTC. Translated, it gives CAISGGLYGYTF.

The CDR3 spells CASSPRQGNQPQHF. CDR3 bases: TGTGCCAGCAGCCCCCGACAGGGTAATCAGCCCCAGCATTTT. V gene TRBV28 combines with J gene TRBJ1-5; 7 nucleotides match TRBD1. Germline CDR1 and CDR2: MDHEN and SYDVKM. This CDR3 has 14 amino acids. Trimming removed 6 bases from V and 4 bases from J; junction bases left unmatched: 6.

This clone is a singleton in its sample. The V call is TRBV30, the J call TRBJ1-1; a weak D match, TRBD1 (6 bases). The CDR3 covers 14 residues. Germline assignment: CDR1 GTSNPN and CDR2 SVGIG (reference sequence). V dropped 5 bases and J dropped 9 bases, with 22 bases sitting between them. Here the CDR3 reads CAWEEAGDAGKAFF. The DNA of the CDR3 is TGTGCCTGGGAAGAAGCAGGGGACGCGGGGAAAGCTTTCTTT.

The chain carries TRBV5-8 and TRBJ2-7, with 9 bases that match TRBD1. V was clipped by 5 bases and J by 7 bases; unmatched bases: 13. Per germline, CDR1 SGHTS and CDR2 YDEGEE. CDR3 length: 15 amino acids. The CDR3 loop is CASRDSGTGSREQYF. CDR3 sequence (DNA): TGTGCCAGCAGGGACTCCGGGACAGGGTCTAGAGAGCAGTACTTC. Looking up the rest from reference TRBV5-8 and TRBJ2-7 gives the full variable domain: EAGVTQSPTHLIKTRGQQATLRCSPISGHTSVYWYQQALGLGLQFLLWYDEGEERNRGNFPPRFSGRQFPNYSSELNVNALELEDSALYLCASRDSGTGSREQYFGPGTRLTVT.

The rearrangement joins TRBV27 to TRBJ2-1; D possibly uses TRBD1 or TRBD2 (5 bases each). The V gene's germline CDR1 is MNHEY and CDR2 SMNVEV (reference sequence). Trimming took off 5 bases at V and 10 bases at J, with 15 bases between the two ends. The CDR3 runs to 13 residues. CDR3 nucleotide sequence: TGTGCCAGCAGTCGGGACCACTACAGGGAGCAGTTCTTC. Its translation: CASSRDHYREQFF.

V gene TRBV19 combines with J gene TRBJ1-4; 7 nucleotides match TRBD1. V trimming: 6 bases; J trimming: 8 bases; junction bases outside the gene matches: 12. This CDR3 is built from 15 residues. The V gene's germline CDR1 is LNHDA and CDR2 SQIVND (reference sequence). CDR3 sequence reads: CASSGGYRGDEKLFF. The CDR3 DNA sequence: TGTGCCAGTAGCGGGGGATACAGGGGTGACGAAAAACTGTTTTTT.

The V and J genes are TRBV15 and TRBJ1-2, with a possible D match to TRBD1 (5 bases). V lost 1 base and J lost 4, with 13 bases in between. Germline V CDR1 and CDR2: LNHNV, YYDKDF (reference sequence). The CDR3 sequence is 15 residues long. The CDR3 DNA reads TGTGCCACCAGCAGAGGGGGCGGAACCTCCTATGGCTACACCTTC. Its translation is CATSRGGGTSYGYTF. The complete variable domain, with remaining parts taken from reference TRBV15 and TRBJ1-2, reads DAMVIQNPRYQVTQFGKPVTLSCSQTLNHNVMYWYQQKSSQAPKLLFHYYDKDFNNEADTPDNFQSRRPNTSFCFLDIRSPGLGDTAMYLCATSRGGGTSYGYTFGSGTRLTVV.

Only one count was recorded for this clone. This sequence joins TRBV6-2 or TRBV6-3 and TRBJ1-6, with 7 bases aligning to TRBD1. From germline, CDR1 is MNHEY and CDR2 SVGEGT. The CDR3 consists of 15 residues. The junction had 11 bases not matched to a gene; V was cut back by 5 bases and J by 10 bases. The CDR3 region has the DNA TGTGCCAGCAGTCGTGGACAGGCCCTACTATCACCCCTCCACTTT. Translation: CASSRGQALLSPLHF.

The gene calls are TRBV7-9 and TRBJ1-1; the D is unclear. The CDR3 is made up of 13 amino acids. Germline assignment: CDR1 SEHNR and CDR2 FQNEAQ (reference sequence). The V end lost 8 bases, the J end lost 2 bases, and 12 bases lay between the germline ends. CDR3 sequence reads: CASVATANTEAFF. Written as DNA, the CDR3 is TGTGCCAGCGTAGCAACCGCTAACACTGAAGCTTTCTTT.

This sequence joins TRBV7-9 and TRBJ1-2; TRBD1 matches at 8 bases. The CDR3 covers 14 residues. Germline CDR1 is SEHNR and CDR2 is FQNEAQ (reference sequence). J lost 4 bases, V lost 5 bases, and 6 bases had no gene match. The CDR3 coding sequence is TGTGCCAGCAGCCGAGGACAGGGCTTCTATGGCTACACCTTC. This translates into CASSRGQGFYGYTF.

The gene calls are TRBV6-4 and TRBJ2-1, with TRBD1 as a possible D gene (6 bases). Germline V gene lookup returns CDR1 MRHNA and CDR2 SNTAGT. The CDR3 consists of 13 residues. Trimming removed 3 bases from V and 10 bases from J, with 13 bases in between. CDR3 protein: CASSEGGQGEQFF. The DNA for the CDR3 is TGTGCCAGCAGTGAGGGCGGGCAGGGGGAGCAGTTCTTC.

This clone was recorded only once. The chain is built from TRBV6-6 and TRBJ2-3, with a weak D call TRBD2 (6 bases). V was pared by 6 bases and J by 3 bases, with 16 bases between. This CDR3 has 15 amino acids. The V gene's germline CDR1 is MNHNY and CDR2 SVGAGI (reference sequence). The CDR3 coding sequence is TGTGCCAGCAGGCCCGCCGGGACTCCAACAGATACGCAGTATTTT. Its protein is CASRPAGTPTDTQYF.

CDR3 region: CASSTGTSGGEQFF. CDR3 DNA: TGTGCCAGCAGCACGGGGACTAGCGGGGGAGAGCAGTTCTTC. V usage is TRBV11-3 and J usage is TRBJ2-1; 14 bases fit TRBD2. V was pared by 5 bases and J by 10 bases, with 4 bases of the junction left unmatched. This CDR3 spans 14 amino acids. Germline loops: CDR1 SGHNT, CDR2 YENEEA.

The gene calls are TRBV5-6 and TRBJ2-7; 7 nucleotides line up with TRBD2. V shed 4 bases, J shed 3 bases, and the junction held 7 bases outside the gene matches. This CDR3 is built from 14 residues. Germline CDR1 and CDR2: SGHDT and YYEEEE. The CDR3 DNA sequence: TGTGCCAGCAGCCTTTTAGCGGGTCACTACGAGCAGTACTTC. It encodes CASSLLAGHYEQYF.

This clone has more than one count but fewer than ten. The genes are TRBV19 and TRBJ2-7, with D possibly being TRBD1 or TRBD2 (5 bases each). The length of the CDR3 is 13 residues. Trimming took off 5 bases at V and 2 bases at J, with 10 bases between the two ends. Germline lookup yields CDR1 LNHDA and CDR2 SQIVND (reference sequence). Written as DNA, the CDR3 is TGTGCCAGTAGTCGGGACCGCGCCTACGAGCAGTACTTC. Its translation is CASSRDRAYEQYF.

This clone was counted between two and nine times. The genes are TRBV4-1 and TRBJ2-1, with TRBD2 identical over 14 bases. This CDR3 is built from 20 residues. In germline, CDR1 is MGHRA, CDR2 YSYEKL. The junction had 12 bases not matched to a gene; V was cut back by 0 bases and J by 5 bases. This CDR3 is CASSQDPGLAGGRKNNEQFF. CDR3 sequence (DNA): TGCGCCAGCAGCCAAGATCCCGGACTAGCGGGGGGAAGAAAGAACAATGAGCAGTTCTTC.